What follows are 22 T cell receptor beta chains derived from one specimen sequenced in a study of T cells in Graves' hyperthyroidism and ophthalmopathy. Amplified TCR beta CDR3 regions came from RNA transcripts. RT-PCR in the first round (using the HTBI primer set) targeted the TCR CDR3. TCRdb fed the multiplex PCR reads into MiXCR, producing one record per CDR3 protein. The sample has under 350,000 distinct CDR3 sequences; roughly 23% are singletons. Sequenced sample: blood. These receptors were obtained from a woman aged 50 to 65 with Graves' hyperthyroidism.

The table lists this clonotype with many counts. V usage is TRBV7-3 and J usage is TRBJ2-3; D may match TRBD1 or TRBD2 (5 bases each). The CDR3 length is 15 residues. V lost 8 bases and J lost 2, with 17 bases in between. CDR1 is SGHTA and CDR2 is FQGTGA in the germline V gene. The DNA for the CDR3 is TGTGCCAGCTCGCAGGGCCGGGACCACACAGATACGCAGTATTTT. This translates into CASSQGRDHTDTQYF.

This clonotype was counted a few times. The V and J genes are TRBV6-6 and TRBJ2-5; 11 nucleotides match TRBD2. This CDR3 region has 17 residues. V shed 2 bases, J shed 4 bases, and the junction held 9 bases outside the gene matches. Germline V CDR1 and CDR2: MNHNY, SVGAGI (reference sequence). The DNA of the CDR3 is TGTGCCAGCAGTTACGGGGCTAGCGGGAGGACGGGAGAGACCCAGTACTTC. Residues: CASSYGASGRTGETQYF.

This clonotype appeared a few times. The chain has TRBV7-8 and TRBJ1-1; tentative D call: TRBD1 (5 bases). V lost 10 bases, J lost 0 bases, and 6 bases lay in between. The CDR3 covers 11 residues. Germline V gene data show CDR1 as SGHVS and CDR2 as FQNEAQ. The CDR3 spells CATGMNTEAFF. The CDR3 DNA follows: TGTGCCACAGGGATGAACACTGAAGCTTTCTTT.

In this sample, this clonotype turned up many times. This rearrangement joins TRBV5-6 to TRBJ1-2; TRBD1 matches 9 bases. Unmatched junction bases numbered 9, after V lost 0 bases and J lost 3 bases. This CDR3 is 17 amino acids long. Germline V lookup: CDR1 SGHDT, CDR2 YYEEEE. For the CDR3, the DNA is TGTGCCAGCAGCTTGGATCCCCGATGGACAGGGGACTATGGCTACACCTTC. As protein: CASSLDPRWTGDYGYTF.

The chain couples TRBV6-9 to TRBJ2-7, with unresolved D. Per germline, CDR1 MNHGY and CDR2 SVAAGI. Trimming took 3 bases from V and 4 from J, leaving 10 bases between them. CDR3 length: 13 residues. The CDR3 nucleotides read TGTGCCAGCAGTTACGCACCAGGATACGAGCAGTACTTC. This codes for CASSYAPGYEQYF.

The table lists this clonotype with many counts. V gene TRBV12-3 or TRBV12-4 combines with J gene TRBJ2-3; possible D gene TRBD2, 5 bases. This CDR3 region has 15 residues. V shed 0 bases and J shed 4 bases, with 11 bases lying between them. The CDR3, as DNA: TGTGCCAGCAGTTTAGCAAGAGGGCGAGCAGATACGCAGTATTTT. Protein product: CASSLARGRADTQYF.

This chain uses TRBV29-1 with TRBJ2-7, with D possibly being TRBD1 or TRBD2 (5 bases each). The V gene's germline CDR1 is SQVTM and CDR2 ANQGSEA. V was clipped by 0 bases and J by 5 bases, with 11 bases between them. The CDR3 runs 13 residues. CDR3 residues: CSVEDVGEHEQYF. The CDR3, as DNA: TGCAGCGTTGAAGACGTAGGGGAGCACGAGCAGTACTTC.

J is TRBJ2-7 and V is TRBV7-9; D unclear. This CDR3 region has 14 residues. The germline V gene has CDR1 SEHNR and CDR2 FQNEAQ (reference sequence). V was shortened by 5 bases and J by 4 bases, with 15 bases between the two germline ends. This chain's CDR3 is CASSPPWTHYEQYF. For the CDR3, the DNA is TGTGCCAGCAGCCCGCCTTGGACGCATTACGAGCAGTACTTC.

This clonotype appeared many times. This chain joins TRBV5-1 and TRBJ2-1; 14 bases fit TRBD2. The V gene's germline CDR1 is SGHRS and CDR2 YFSETQ. CDR3 length: 16 amino acids. With 7 bases clipped from V and 9 bases from J, the junction kept 12 bases outside the gene matches. CDR3 amino acids: CASSHGTSGSASEQFF. For the CDR3, the DNA is TGCGCCAGCTCGCACGGGACTAGCGGGAGTGCGAGTGAGCAGTTCTTC. The whole variable domain, filled in from reference TRBV5-1 and TRBJ2-1, reads KAGVTQTPRYLIKTRGQQVTLSCSPISGHRSVSWYQQTPGQGLQFLFEYFSETQRNKGNFPGRFSGRQFSNSRSEMNVSTLELGDSALYLCASSHGTSGSASEQFFGPGTRLTVL.

V is TRBV20-1 and J is TRBJ2-2, with a weak D call TRBD1 (5 bases). This CDR3 has 14 amino acids. The V end lost 1 base, the J end lost 6 bases, and 12 bases lay between the germline ends. Germline V lookup: CDR1 DFQATT, CDR2 SNEGSKA (reference sequence). CDR3 bases: TGCAGTGCTAGAGTGGCAGGGAAGGCCGGGGAGCTGTTTTTT. Protein product: CSARVAGKAGELFF.

Concerning this clonotype: Compared with germline, one end of the junction differs, possibly owing to a read error. The chain combines TRBV3-1 with TRBJ1-3, with D perhaps TRBD1 (5 bases). The CDR3 loop spans 18 amino acids. Germline V CDR1 and CDR2: LGHDT, YNNKEL (reference sequence). The CDR3 here is CASRQGARKRASGNTIYF. The CDR3 DNA reads TGTGCCAGCAGGCAAGGGGCGAGAAAGCGAGCCTCTGGAAACACCATATATTTT.

This clonotype was picked up many times. The V and J genes are TRBV27 and TRBJ2-5; D gene ambiguous. The CDR3 has 10 residues. V lost 7 bases, J lost 2 bases, and 2 bases lay in between. Germline CDR1 is MNHEY and CDR2 is SMNVEV (reference sequence). CDR3 residues: CASTQETQYF. CDR3 DNA: TGTGCCAGCACTCAAGAGACCCAGTACTTC.

The chain employs TRBV10-3 and TRBJ1-4; unclear D gene. This CDR3 comprises 14 residues. CDR1 is ENHRY and CDR2 is SYGVKD in the germline V gene. V was pared by 3 bases and J by 6 bases, with 11 bases between. DNA of the CDR3: TGTGCCATCAGTGACGGGGTTTCAGATGAAAAACTGTTTTTT. Amino acids: CAISDGVSDEKLFF.

This clonotype has a handful of counts. The chain recombines TRBV11-2 with TRBJ2-5; weak D call: TRBD2 (5 bases). The V end was cut by 3 bases, the J end by 5 bases, with 10 bases between. CDR3 size: 13 residues. Germline loops: CDR1 SGHAT, CDR2 FQNNGV. The CDR3 sequence is CASSFEGAETQYF. DNA of the CDR3: TGTGCCAGCAGCTTTGAGGGCGCGGAGACCCAGTACTTC.

This clonotype was seen more than once but under ten times. The rearrangement links TRBV30 to TRBJ1-3; no definite D call. The CDR3 has 12 amino acids. The V gene lost 4 bases and the J gene lost 9 bases, with 13 bases spanning the gap. Germline CDR1 and CDR2: GTSNPN and SVGIG (reference sequence). CDR3 coding DNA: TGTGCCTGGAATACAAGGTCCCGCACCATATATTTT. Its translation: CAWNTRSRTIYF.

The V gene is TRBV11-2, the J gene TRBJ2-1; D tentatively reads TRBD1 or TRBD2 (5 bases each). V lost 0 bases to trimming and J lost 12 bases, with 18 bases between them. The CDR3 sequence is 15 residues long. Germline CDR1 reads SGHAT; CDR2 reads FQNNGV. The CDR3 sequence: CASSLEGTYTMSQFF. The CDR3 nucleotides read TGTGCCAGCAGCTTAGAGGGGACCTATACAATGTCGCAGTTCTTC.

This clonotype has a count of ten or more. The chain uses TRBV6-9 and TRBJ1-5; no firm D call. The CDR3 loop spans 15 amino acids. Trimming took 2 bases from V and 0 from J, leaving 8 bases between them. Germline V gives CDR1 MNHGY, CDR2 SVAAGI. The CDR3 protein is CASSYRGSSNQPQHF. As DNA, the CDR3 is TGTGCCAGCAGTTATCGTGGGAGTAGCAATCAGCCCCAGCATTTT.

In this sample, this clonotype turned up many times. This chain connects TRBV3-1 to TRBJ1-1; tentative D call: TRBD1 (6 bases). The CDR3 runs 12 residues. Trimming removed 2 bases at V and 10 bases at J, with 11 bases between. Germline CDR1 LGHDT, CDR2 YNNKEL (reference sequence). This chain's CDR3 is CASSQYRGGAFF. Here the CDR3 DNA reads TGTGCCAGCAGCCAATATCGAGGGGGAGCTTTCTTT. Combining the CDR3 with reference TRBV3-1 and TRBJ1-1 gives the whole variable domain DTAVSQTPKYLVTQMGNDKSIKCEQNLGHDTMYWYKQDSKKFLKIMFSYNNKELIINETVPNRFSPKSPDKAHLNLHINSLELGDSAVYFCASSQYRGGAFFGQGTRLTVV.

In this sample, this clonotype turned up a few times. The rearrangement uses TRBV2 and TRBJ2-7; D not certain. The V end was cut by 4 bases, the J end by 4 bases, with 14 bases between. CDR1 is SNHLY and CDR2 is FYNNEI in the germline V gene. The CDR3 runs to 14 residues. CDR3 protein: CASSVNRDQYEQYF. The CDR3 DNA follows: TGTGCCAGCAGTGTTAACCGTGATCAATACGAGCAGTACTTC.

This clonotype was picked up many times. The V and J genes are TRBV6-2 or TRBV6-3 and TRBJ2-5, with 10 positions matching TRBD1. Germline CDR1 reads MNHEY; CDR2 reads SVGEGT. The CDR3 totals 18 residues. V gave up 6 bases and J gave up 5 bases; unmatched junction bases: 18. CDR3 DNA: TGTGCCAGCAGCGGGTCCGGGACAGGGGTCACGGCGCGGGAGACCCAGTACTTC. Translation: CASSGSGTGVTARETQYF.

In this sample, this clonotype turned up many times. The chain combines TRBV15 with TRBJ2-5; D might be TRBD1 or TRBD2, each matching 6 bases. The CDR3 length is 15 residues. Germline V gene sequence: CDR1 LNHNV, CDR2 YYDKDF (reference sequence). Trimming removed 0 bases from V and 5 bases from J, with 13 bases in between. CDR3 nucleotides: TGTGCCACCAGCAGAGATGGAGGGACAACGGAGACCCAGTACTTC. This sequence encodes CATSRDGGTTETQYF.

This clonotype was seen many times. The chain combines TRBV11-2 with TRBJ2-3; 7 positions agree with TRBD2. V shed 5 bases and J 7 bases; nucleotides not matched to a gene: 9. Germline V gene data show CDR1 as SGHAT and CDR2 as FQNNGV. This CDR3 spans 14 amino acids. The CDR3 is CASSPTASGYTQYF. CDR3 nucleotide sequence: TGTGCCAGCAGCCCTACGGCTAGCGGCTATACGCAGTATTTT.